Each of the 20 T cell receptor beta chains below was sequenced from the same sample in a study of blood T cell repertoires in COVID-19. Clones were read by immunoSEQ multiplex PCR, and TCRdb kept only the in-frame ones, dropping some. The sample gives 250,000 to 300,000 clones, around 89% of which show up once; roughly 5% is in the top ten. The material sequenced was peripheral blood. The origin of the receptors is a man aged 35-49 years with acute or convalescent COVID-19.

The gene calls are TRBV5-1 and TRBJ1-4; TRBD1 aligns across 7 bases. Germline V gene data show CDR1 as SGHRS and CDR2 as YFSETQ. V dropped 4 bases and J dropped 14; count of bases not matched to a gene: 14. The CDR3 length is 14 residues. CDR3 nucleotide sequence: TGCGCCAGCAGCCTGGACAGGACGATGAAGGGGCTGTTTTTT. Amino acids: CASSLDRTMKGLFF.

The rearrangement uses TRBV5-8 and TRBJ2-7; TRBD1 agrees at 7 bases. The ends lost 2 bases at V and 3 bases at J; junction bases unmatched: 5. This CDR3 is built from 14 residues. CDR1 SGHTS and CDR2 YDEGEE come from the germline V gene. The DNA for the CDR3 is TGTGCCAGCAGCTTTCGAGGGGGCAGCTACGAGCAGTACTTC. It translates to CASSFRGGSYEQYF.

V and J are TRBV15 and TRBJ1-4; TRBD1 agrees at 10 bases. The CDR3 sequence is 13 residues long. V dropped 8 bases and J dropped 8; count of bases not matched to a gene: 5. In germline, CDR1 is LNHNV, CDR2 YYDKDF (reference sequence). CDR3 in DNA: TGTGCCACCGGGCCGGGACAGGGGGAAAAACTGTTTTTT. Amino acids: CATGPGQGEKLFF.

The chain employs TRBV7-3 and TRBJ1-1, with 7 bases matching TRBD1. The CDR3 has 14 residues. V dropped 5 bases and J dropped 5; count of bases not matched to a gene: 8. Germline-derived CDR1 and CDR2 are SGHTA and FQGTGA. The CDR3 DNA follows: TGTGCCAGCAGCCCATCCACAGGGGATACTGAAGCTTTCTTT. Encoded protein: CASSPSTGDTEAFF. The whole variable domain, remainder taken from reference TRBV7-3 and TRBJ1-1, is GAGVSQTPSNKVTEKGKYVELRCDPISGHTALYWYRQSLGQGPEFLIYFQGTGAADDSGLPNDRFFAVRPEGSVSTLKIQRTERGDSAVYLCASSPSTGDTEAFFGQGTRLTVV.

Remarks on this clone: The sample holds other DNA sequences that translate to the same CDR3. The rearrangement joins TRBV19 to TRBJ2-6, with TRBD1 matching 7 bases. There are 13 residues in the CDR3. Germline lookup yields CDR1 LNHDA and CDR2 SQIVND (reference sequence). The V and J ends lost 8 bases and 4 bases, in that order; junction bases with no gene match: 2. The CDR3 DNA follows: TGTGCCAGTCGACAGGGCGGGGCCAACGTCCTGACTTTC. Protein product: CASRQGGANVLTF.

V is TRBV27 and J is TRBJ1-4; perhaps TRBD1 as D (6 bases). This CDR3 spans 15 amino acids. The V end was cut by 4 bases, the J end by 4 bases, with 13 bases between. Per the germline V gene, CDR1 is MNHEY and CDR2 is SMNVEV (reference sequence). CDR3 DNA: TGTGCCAGCAGTTCCCTACCCAGGGGTAATGAAAAACTGTTTTTT. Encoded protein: CASSSLPRGNEKLFF. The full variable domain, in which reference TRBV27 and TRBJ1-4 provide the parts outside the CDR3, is EAQVTQNPRYLITVTGKKLTVTCSQNMNHEYMSWYRQDPGLGLRQIYYSMNVEVTDKGDVPEGYKVSRKEKRNFPLILESPSPNQTSLYFCASSSLPRGNEKLFFGSGTQLSVL.

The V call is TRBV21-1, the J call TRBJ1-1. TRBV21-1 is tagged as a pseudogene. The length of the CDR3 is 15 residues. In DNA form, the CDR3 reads TGTGCCAGCAGCAAAGGGGGAGGGGCGAACACTGAAGCTTTCTTT. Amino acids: CASSKGGGANTEAFF.

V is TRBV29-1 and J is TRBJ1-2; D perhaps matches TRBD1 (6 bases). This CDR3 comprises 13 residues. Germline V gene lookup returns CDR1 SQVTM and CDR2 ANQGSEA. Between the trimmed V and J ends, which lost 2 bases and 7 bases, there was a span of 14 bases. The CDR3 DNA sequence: TGCAGCGTTGAAACAGGGAAGTCGGGTGGCTACACCTTC. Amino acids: CSVETGKSGGYTF. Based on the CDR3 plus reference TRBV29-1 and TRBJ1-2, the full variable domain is SAVISQKPSRDICQRGTSLTIQCQVDSQVTMMFWYRQQPGQSLTLIATANQGSEATYESGFVIDKFPISRPNLTFSTLTVSNMSPEDSSIYLCSVETGKSGGYTFGSGTRLTVV.

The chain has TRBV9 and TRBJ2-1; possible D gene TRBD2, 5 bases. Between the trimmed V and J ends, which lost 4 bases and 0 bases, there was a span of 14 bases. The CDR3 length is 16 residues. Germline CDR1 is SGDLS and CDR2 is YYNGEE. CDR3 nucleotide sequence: TGTGCCAGCAGCTCCCGGACTCCGAGCTCCTACAATGAGCAGTTCTTC. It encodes CASSSRTPSSYNEQFF.

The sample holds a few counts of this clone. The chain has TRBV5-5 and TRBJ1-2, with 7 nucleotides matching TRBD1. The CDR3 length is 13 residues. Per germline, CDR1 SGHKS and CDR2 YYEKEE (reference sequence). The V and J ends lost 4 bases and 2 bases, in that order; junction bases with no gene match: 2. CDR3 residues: CASSPDRNYGYTF. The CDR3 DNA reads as TGTGCCAGCAGCCCGGACAGGAACTATGGCTACACCTTC.

The CDR3 coding sequence is TGTGCCAGCAGCCGCCAGCGCGAGCAGTACTTC. Protein product: CASSRQREQYF. The chain employs TRBV7-8 and TRBJ2-7; D is uncertain. V lost 5 bases and J lost 6, with 8 bases in between. CDR1 is SGHVS and CDR2 is FQNEAQ in the germline V gene. The CDR3 runs to 11 residues.

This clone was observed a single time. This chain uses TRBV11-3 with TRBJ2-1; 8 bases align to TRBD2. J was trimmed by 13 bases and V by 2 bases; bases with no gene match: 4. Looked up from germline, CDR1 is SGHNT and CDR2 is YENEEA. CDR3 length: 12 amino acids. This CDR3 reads CASSLSGGLQFF. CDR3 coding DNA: TGTGCCAGCAGCTTAAGCGGGGGCCTCCAGTTCTTC. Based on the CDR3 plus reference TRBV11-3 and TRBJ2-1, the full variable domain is EAGVVQSPRYKIIEKKQPVAFWCNPISGHNTLYWYLQNLGQGPELLIRYENEEAVDDSQLPKDRFSAERLKGVDSTLKIQPAELGDSAVYLCASSLSGGLQFFGPGTRLTVL.

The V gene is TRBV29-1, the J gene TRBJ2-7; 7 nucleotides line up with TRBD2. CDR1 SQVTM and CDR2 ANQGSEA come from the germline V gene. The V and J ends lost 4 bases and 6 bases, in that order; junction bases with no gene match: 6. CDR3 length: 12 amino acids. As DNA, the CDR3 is TGCAGCGTTGGGGACTACCGAGGCGAGCAGTACTTC. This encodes CSVGDYRGEQYF.

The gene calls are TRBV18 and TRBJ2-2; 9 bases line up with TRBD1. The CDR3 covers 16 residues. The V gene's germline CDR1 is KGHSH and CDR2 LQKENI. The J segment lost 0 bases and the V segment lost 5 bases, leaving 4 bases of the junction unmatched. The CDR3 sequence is CASSEQGATNTGELFF. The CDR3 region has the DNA TGTGCCAGCTCAGAACAGGGGGCGACGAACACCGGGGAGCTGTTTTTT.

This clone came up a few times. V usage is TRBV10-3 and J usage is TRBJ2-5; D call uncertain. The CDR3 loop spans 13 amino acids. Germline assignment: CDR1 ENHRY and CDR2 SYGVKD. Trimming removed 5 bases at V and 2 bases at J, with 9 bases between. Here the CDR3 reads CAISRERQETQYF. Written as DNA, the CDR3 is TGTGCCATCAGTCGCGAGCGACAAGAGACCCAGTACTTC.

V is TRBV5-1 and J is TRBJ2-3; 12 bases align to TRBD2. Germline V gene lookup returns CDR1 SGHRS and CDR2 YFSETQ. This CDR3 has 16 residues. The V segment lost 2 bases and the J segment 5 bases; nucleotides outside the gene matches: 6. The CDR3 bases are TGCGCCAGCAGCTTTGGACTAGCGGGGCCGGGAGATACGCAGTATTTT. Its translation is CASSFGLAGPGDTQYF.

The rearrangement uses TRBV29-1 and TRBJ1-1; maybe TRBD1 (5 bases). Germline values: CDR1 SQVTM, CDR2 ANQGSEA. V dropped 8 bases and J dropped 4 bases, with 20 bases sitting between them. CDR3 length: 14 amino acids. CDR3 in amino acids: CSTAVAGGATEAFF. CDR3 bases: TGCAGCACCGCCGTGGCAGGTGGGGCCACTGAAGCTTTCTTT.

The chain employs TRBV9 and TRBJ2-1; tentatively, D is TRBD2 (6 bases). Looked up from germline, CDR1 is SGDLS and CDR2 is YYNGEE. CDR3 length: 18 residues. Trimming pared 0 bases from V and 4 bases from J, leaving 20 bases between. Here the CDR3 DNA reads TGTGCCAGCAGCGTAGCCTCGGGAACGGGGGTGGATTACAATGAGCAGTTCTTC. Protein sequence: CASSVASGTGVDYNEQFF.

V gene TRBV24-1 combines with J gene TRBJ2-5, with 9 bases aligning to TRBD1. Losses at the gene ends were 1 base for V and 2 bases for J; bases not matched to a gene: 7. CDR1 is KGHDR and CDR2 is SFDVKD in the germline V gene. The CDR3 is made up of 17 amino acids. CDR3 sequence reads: CATSDFGTGYAQETQYF. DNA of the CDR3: TGTGCCACCAGTGATTTTGGGACAGGGTACGCTCAAGAGACCCAGTACTTC.

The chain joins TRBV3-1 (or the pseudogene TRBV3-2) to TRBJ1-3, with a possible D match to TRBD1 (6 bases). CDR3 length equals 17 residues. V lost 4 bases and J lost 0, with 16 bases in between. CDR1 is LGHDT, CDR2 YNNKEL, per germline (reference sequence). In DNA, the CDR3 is TGTGCCAGCAGCCTCCTGCGGGGGCCGAGCTCTGGAAACACCATATATTTT. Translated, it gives CASSLLRGPSSGNTIYF.